A single sample is the source of the 21 T cell receptor beta chains below, sequenced in a study of T cell repertoires in cytomegalovirus infection (dated by TCRdb to between 2019 and 2020). Data came from an Illumina HiSeq 1500. TCRdb cleaned the public reads at Q25 with fastp, built clones with MiXCR and kept in-frame beta chains. Each entry merges the rows of one CDR3 protein and shows their most common DNA and genes. For this sample there are under 600,000 distinct CDR3 sequences; approximately 15% appear just once. The ten most abundant clones make up more than 20% of the sample. The sample consisted of CD8+ T cells from PBMCs. The receptors were sampled from a human donor in good health (CMV status not recorded). Some clones in this sample may be carry-over from other donors' samples.

This clonotype has ten or more counts. The chain combines TRBV6-5 with TRBJ2-7; 13 nucleotides align to TRBD2. Germline CDR1 reads MNHEY; CDR2 reads SVGAGI. The CDR3 covers 17 residues. The trim removed 6 bases at V and 5 bases at J, leaving 13 bases unmatched. The CDR3 sequence: CASRTRLAGGLENEQYF. The CDR3 bases are TGTGCCAGCAGAACCCGACTAGCGGGAGGTCTTGAAAACGAGCAGTACTTC.

This clonotype was picked up many times. The V call is TRBV6-6, the J call TRBJ2-5; 11 positions agree with TRBD2. The CDR3 has 20 residues. V shed 0 bases, J shed 5 bases, and the junction held 17 bases outside the gene matches. Per germline, CDR1 MNHNY and CDR2 SVGAGI (reference sequence). CDR3 in DNA: TGTGCCAGCAGTTACTCGAGAGGTGGGACTAGCGGCCACCATGGGGAGACCCAGTACTTC. Translation gives CASSYSRGGTSGHHGETQYF.

This clonotype occurred many times. The chain carries TRBV12-3 or TRBV12-4 and TRBJ1-1, with TRBD1 identical over 7 bases. The CDR3 spans 16 residues. V lost 8 bases, J lost 0 bases, and 12 bases stayed unmatched. CDR3 amino acids: CASGGSGGGMNTEAFF. DNA of the CDR3: TGTGCCAGCGGAGGGTCAGGGGGAGGTATGAACACTGAAGCTTTCTTT.

The chain has TRBV5-5 and TRBJ2-1; D possibly uses TRBD1 or TRBD2 (6 bases each). V lost 4 bases to trimming and J lost 4 bases, with 21 bases between them. The CDR3 is 17 residues long. Germline CDR1 SGHKS, CDR2 YYEKEE (reference sequence). This CDR3 reads CASSKRTGGGPYNEQFF. CDR3 bases: TGTGCCAGCAGCAAGAGAACTGGAGGGGGACCTTACAATGAGCAGTTCTTC.

The chain employs TRBV19 and TRBJ1-1, with D possibly being TRBD1 (5 bases). The CDR3 is 14 residues long. V lost 2 bases and J 1 base, leaving 8 bases between the germline ends. Germline V gene sequence: CDR1 LNHDA, CDR2 SQIVND (reference sequence). The CDR3 loop reads CASSIFGGNTEAFF. CDR3 nucleotides: TGTGCCAGTAGTATATTCGGGGGGAACACTGAAGCTTTCTTT.

This clonotype was detected only a few times. The chain employs TRBV9 and TRBJ2-7, with 7 bases aligning to TRBD2. Germline V lookup: CDR1 SGDLS, CDR2 YYNGEE. The junction had 5 bases not matched to a gene; V was cut back by 2 bases and J by 0 bases. The CDR3 consists of 15 residues. The CDR3, as DNA: TGTGCCAGCAGCGTCGGGGGGACCGACTCCTACGAGCAGTACTTC. This translates into CASSVGGTDSYEQYF.

This sequence joins TRBV19 and TRBJ2-1; no reliable D call. The CDR3 length is 13 residues. V lost 5 bases, J lost 9 bases, and 14 bases lay in between. The germline gives CDR1 LNHDA, CDR2 SQIVND (reference sequence). CDR3 residues: CASSFGYTREQFF. CDR3 bases: TGTGCCAGTAGTTTCGGGTATACACGTGAGCAGTTCTTC.

There are many counts of this clonotype. This chain connects TRBV6-6 to TRBJ2-3, with 9 bases fitting TRBD2. The junction had 7 bases not matched to a gene; V was cut back by 2 bases and J by 1 base. In germline, CDR1 is MNHNY, CDR2 SVGAGI (reference sequence). The CDR3 runs to 17 residues. The CDR3 DNA follows: TGTGCCAGCAGTTACGAGGTGGAGCGGGAGGGCACAGATACGCAGTATTTT. This codes for CASSYEVEREGTDTQYF.

This clonotype was counted at least ten times. J is TRBJ2-5 and V is TRBV12-3 or TRBV12-4; 12 bases match TRBD2. Germline trimming cut 5 bases from V and 2 bases from J; bases unmatched to any gene: 3. This CDR3 is 15 amino acids long. CDR3 loop: CASSGLAGRQETQYF. CDR3 coding DNA: TGTGCCAGCAGTGGACTAGCGGGGCGTCAAGAGACCCAGTACTTC.

The rearrangement uses TRBV5-1 and TRBJ2-1, with 10 bases matching TRBD2. Trimming cost V 3 bases and J 7 bases; bases outside gene matches: 7. Per the germline V gene, CDR1 is SGHRS and CDR2 is YFSETQ. The CDR3 sequence is 15 residues long. The CDR3 DNA follows: TGCGCCAGCAGCTCCGAGCGGGAGGGCCGGAATGAGCAGTTCTTC. Residues: CASSSEREGRNEQFF.

This clonotype was seen more than once but under ten times. The chain links TRBV25-1 to TRBJ1-2; 10 bases are a match to TRBD1. From germline, CDR1 is MGHDK and CDR2 SYGVNS. The CDR3 is made up of 16 amino acids. V trimming: 4 bases; J trimming: 2 bases; junction bases outside the gene matches: 7. CDR3 nucleotide sequence: TGTGCCAGCAGTGCTTCCCGGGACAGGGGAAACTATGGCTACACCTTC. Translated: CASSASRDRGNYGYTF.

This rearrangement joins TRBV24-1 to TRBJ1-1; TRBD1 aligns across 9 bases. Germline V gene sequence: CDR1 KGHDR, CDR2 SFDVKD. Trimming at V came to 8 bases and at J to 4 bases, leaving 4 bases not matched to a gene. The CDR3 has 13 residues. CDR3 coding DNA: TGTGCCACCATGGACAGGGGAAGCACTGAAGCTTTCTTT. It specifies CATMDRGSTEAFF.

This clonotype was detected many times. The rearrangement joins TRBV11-1 to TRBJ2-3, with 8 bases identical to TRBD2. The CDR3 loop spans 16 amino acids. Germline V gene data show CDR1 as SGHAT and CDR2 as FQDESV (reference sequence). Trimming cost V 5 bases and J 6 bases; bases outside gene matches: 13. The CDR3 bases are TGTGCCAGCAGCCCCCTGGCCGGGGGGGCGTGGGATACGCAGTATTTT. Protein sequence: CASSPLAGGAWDTQYF.

The CDR3: CASSSLTESNEKLFF. The DNA of the CDR3 is TGTGCCAGCAGTTCCCTGACAGAATCTAATGAAAAACTGTTTTTT. This chain links TRBV28 with TRBJ1-4, with D perhaps TRBD1 (5 bases). Trimming took 4 bases from V and 3 from J, leaving 12 bases between them. Germline assignment: CDR1 MDHEN and CDR2 SYDVKM. The CDR3 is 15 residues long.

This clonotype was found a few times. The chain employs TRBV27 and TRBJ2-3; maybe TRBD1 (5 bases). The CDR3 sequence is 14 residues long. Germline lookup yields CDR1 MNHEY and CDR2 SMNVEV (reference sequence). With 3 bases removed from V and 6 bases from J, the gap between germline ends came to 13 bases. The CDR3 is CASSLVPRADTQYF. In DNA, the CDR3 is TGTGCCAGCAGTTTGGTACCCAGGGCTGATACGCAGTATTTT.

In this sample, this clonotype turned up a few times. The genes are TRBV12-3 or TRBV12-4 and TRBJ2-1; 7 bases align to TRBD1. The CDR3 has 15 amino acids. The junction had 14 bases not matched to a gene; V was cut back by 7 bases and J by 8 bases. The CDR3 DNA reads as TGTGCCAGCACCCTTAAGACAGGGCCAATTCATGAGCAGTTCTTC. Its translation: CASTLKTGPIHEQFF.

The chain uses TRBV6-5 and TRBJ2-1, with 8 bases aligning to TRBD1. V trimming: 7 bases; J trimming: 4 bases; junction bases outside the gene matches: 3. The CDR3 contains 13 residues. The germline V gene has CDR1 MNHEY and CDR2 SVGAGI. CDR3 residues: CASTGGGYNEQFF. The DNA for the CDR3 is TGTGCCAGCACAGGGGGCGGATACAATGAGCAGTTCTTC.

This clonotype was seen more than once but under ten times. The V gene is TRBV9, the J gene TRBJ1-6; D may be TRBD1 (6 bases). This CDR3 has 16 residues. V lost 4 bases to trimming and J lost 3 bases, with 14 bases between them. Looked up from germline, CDR1 is SGDLS and CDR2 is YYNGEE. CDR3 coding DNA: TGTGCCAGCAGCTCTTTCTCAGGGGTCTATAATTCACCCCTCCACTTT. Translating it yields CASSSFSGVYNSPLHF.

There are many counts of this clonotype. CDR3: CASGLMSRQGAEAFF. CDR3 in DNA: TGTGCTAGTGGTTTGATGTCCAGACAGGGGGCTGAAGCTTTCTTT. The chain joins TRBV12-5 to TRBJ1-1, with TRBD1 identical over 9 bases. The CDR3 contains 15 residues. V shed 2 bases and J 6 bases; nucleotides not matched to a gene: 7. Germline V gene sequence: CDR1 LGHNT, CDR2 FRNRAP. The whole variable domain, remainder taken from reference TRBV12-5 and TRBJ1-1, is DARVTQTPRHKVTEMGQEVTMRCQPILGHNTVFWYRQTMMQGLELLAYFRNRAPLDDSGMPKDRFSAEMPDATLATLKIQPSEPRDSAVYFCASGLMSRQGAEAFFGQGTRLTVV.

The rearrangement uses TRBV6-7 and TRBJ2-6, with 10 bases aligning to TRBD1. TRBV6-7 has ORF status, its function being uncertain. After removal of 0 bases from V and 0 bases from J, the junction contained 11 bases not matched to a gene. CDR3 length equals 21 residues. CDR3 DNA sequence: TGTGCCAGCAGTTACTCGACCCCCGGACAGGGGGTGTTCTCTGGGGCCAACGTCCTGACTTTC. Its translation is CASSYSTPGQGVFSGANVLTF.

The genes are TRBV5-1 and TRBJ2-3; 10 bases map to TRBD2. This CDR3 has 14 residues. The trim removed 7 bases at V and 1 base at J, leaving 3 bases unmatched. Germline CDR1 SGHRS, CDR2 YFSETQ. This chain's CDR3 is CASGGTSGTDTQYF. Here the CDR3 DNA reads TGCGCCAGCGGGGGGACTAGCGGCACAGATACGCAGTATTTT.